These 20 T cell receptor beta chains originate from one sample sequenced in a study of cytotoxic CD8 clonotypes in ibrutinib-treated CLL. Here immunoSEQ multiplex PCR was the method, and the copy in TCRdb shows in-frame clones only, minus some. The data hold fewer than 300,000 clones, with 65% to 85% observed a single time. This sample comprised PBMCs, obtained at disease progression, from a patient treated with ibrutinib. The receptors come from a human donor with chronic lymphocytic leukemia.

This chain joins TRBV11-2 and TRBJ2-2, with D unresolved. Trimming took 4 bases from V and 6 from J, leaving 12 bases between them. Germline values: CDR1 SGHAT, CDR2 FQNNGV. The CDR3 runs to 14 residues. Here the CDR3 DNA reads TGTGCCAGCAGCTCCAATAGAAGGGCCGGGGAGCTGTTTTTT. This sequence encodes CASSSNRRAGELFF. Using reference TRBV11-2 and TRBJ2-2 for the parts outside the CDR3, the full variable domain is EAGVAQSPRYKIIEKRQSVAFWCNPISGHATLYWYQQILGQGPKLLIQFQNNGVVDDSQLPKDRFSAERLKGVDSTLKIQPAKLEDSAVYLCASSSNRRAGELFFGEGSRLTVL.

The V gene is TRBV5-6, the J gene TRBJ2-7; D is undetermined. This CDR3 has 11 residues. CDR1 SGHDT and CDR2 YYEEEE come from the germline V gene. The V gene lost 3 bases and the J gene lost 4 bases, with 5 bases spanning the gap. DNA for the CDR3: TGTGCCAGCAGCTACGAATACGAGCAGTACTTC. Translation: CASSYEYEQYF.

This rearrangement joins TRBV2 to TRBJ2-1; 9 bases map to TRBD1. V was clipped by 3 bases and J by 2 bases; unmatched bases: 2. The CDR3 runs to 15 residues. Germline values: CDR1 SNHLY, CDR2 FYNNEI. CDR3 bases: TGTGCCAGCAGTGATAGGACAGGGGCCTACAATGAGCAGTTCTTC. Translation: CASSDRTGAYNEQFF. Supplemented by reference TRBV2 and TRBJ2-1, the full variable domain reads EPEVTQTPSHQVTQMGQEVILRCVPISNHLYFYWYRQILGQKVEFLVSFYNNEISEKSEIFDDQFSVERPDGSNFTLKIRSTKLEDSAMYFCASSDRTGAYNEQFFGPGTRLTVL.

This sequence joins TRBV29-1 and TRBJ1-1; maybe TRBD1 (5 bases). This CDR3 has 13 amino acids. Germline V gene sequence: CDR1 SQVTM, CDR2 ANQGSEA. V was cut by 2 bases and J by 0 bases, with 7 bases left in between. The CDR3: CSVEQGVNTEAFF. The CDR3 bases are TGCAGCGTTGAACAGGGAGTGAACACTGAAGCTTTCTTT.

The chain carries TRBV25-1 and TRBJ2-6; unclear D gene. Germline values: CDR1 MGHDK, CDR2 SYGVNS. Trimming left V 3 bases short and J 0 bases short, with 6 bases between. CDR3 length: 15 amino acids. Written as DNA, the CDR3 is TGTGCCAGCAGTGAGCAAAACTCTGGGGCCAACGTCCTGACTTTC. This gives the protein CASSEQNSGANVLTF.

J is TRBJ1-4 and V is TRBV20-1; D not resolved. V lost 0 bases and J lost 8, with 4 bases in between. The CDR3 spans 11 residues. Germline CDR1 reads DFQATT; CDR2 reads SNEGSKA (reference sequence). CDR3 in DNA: TGCAGTGCTAGAGAGGTGGAAAAACTGTTTTTT. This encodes CSAREVEKLFF.

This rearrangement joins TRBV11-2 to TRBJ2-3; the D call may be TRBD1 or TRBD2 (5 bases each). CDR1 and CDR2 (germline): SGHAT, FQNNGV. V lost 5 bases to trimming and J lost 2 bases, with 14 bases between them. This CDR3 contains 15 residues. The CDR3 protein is CASSPRRDPTDTQYF. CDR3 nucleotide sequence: TGTGCCAGCAGCCCCCGTCGGGACCCCACAGATACGCAGTATTTT.

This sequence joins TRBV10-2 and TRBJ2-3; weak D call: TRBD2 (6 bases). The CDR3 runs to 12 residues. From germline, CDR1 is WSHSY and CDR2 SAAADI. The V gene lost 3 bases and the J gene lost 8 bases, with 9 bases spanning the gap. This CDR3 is CASSDPSATQYF. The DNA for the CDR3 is TGCGCCAGCAGTGACCCTAGCGCTACGCAGTATTTT.

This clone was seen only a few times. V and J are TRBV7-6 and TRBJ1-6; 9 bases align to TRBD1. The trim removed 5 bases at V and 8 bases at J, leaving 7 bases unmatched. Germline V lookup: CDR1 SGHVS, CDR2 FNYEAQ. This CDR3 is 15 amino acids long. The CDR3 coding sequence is TGTGCCAGCAGCCGAGGCGGGACAGGGTATTCACCCCTCCACTTT. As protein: CASSRGGTGYSPLHF. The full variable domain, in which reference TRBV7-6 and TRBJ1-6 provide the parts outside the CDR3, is GAGVSQSPRYKVTKRGQDVALRCDPISGHVSLYWYRQALGQGPEFLTYFNYEAQQDKSGLPNDRFSAERPEGSISTLTIQRTEQRDSAMYRCASSRGGTGYSPLHFGNGTRLTVT.

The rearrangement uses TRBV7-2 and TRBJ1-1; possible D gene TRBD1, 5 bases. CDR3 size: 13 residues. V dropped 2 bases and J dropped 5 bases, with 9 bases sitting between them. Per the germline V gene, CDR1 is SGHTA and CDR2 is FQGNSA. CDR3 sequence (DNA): TGTGCCAGCAGCTTAACAGGTTGGACTGAAGCTTTCTTT. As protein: CASSLTGWTEAFF.

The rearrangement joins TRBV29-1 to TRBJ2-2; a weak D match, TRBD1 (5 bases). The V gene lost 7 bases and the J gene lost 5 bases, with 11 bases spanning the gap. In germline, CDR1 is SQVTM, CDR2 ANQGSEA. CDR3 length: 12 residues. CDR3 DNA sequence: TGCAGCGGAATACAGGAAACCGGGGAGCTGTTTTTT. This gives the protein CSGIQETGELFF.

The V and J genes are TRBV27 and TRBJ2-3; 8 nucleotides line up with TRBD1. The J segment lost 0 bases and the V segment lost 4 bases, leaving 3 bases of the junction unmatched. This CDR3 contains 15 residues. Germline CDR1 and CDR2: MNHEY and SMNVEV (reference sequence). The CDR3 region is CASSSDRDSTDTQYF. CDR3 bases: TGTGCCAGCAGTTCGGACAGGGACAGCACAGATACGCAGTATTTT.

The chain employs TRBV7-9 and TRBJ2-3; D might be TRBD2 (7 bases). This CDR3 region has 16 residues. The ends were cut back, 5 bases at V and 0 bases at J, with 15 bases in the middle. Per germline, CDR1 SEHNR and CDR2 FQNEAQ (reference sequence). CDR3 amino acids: CASSPGGAASTDTQYF. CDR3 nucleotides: TGTGCCAGCAGCCCTGGGGGGGCAGCTAGCACAGATACGCAGTATTTT.

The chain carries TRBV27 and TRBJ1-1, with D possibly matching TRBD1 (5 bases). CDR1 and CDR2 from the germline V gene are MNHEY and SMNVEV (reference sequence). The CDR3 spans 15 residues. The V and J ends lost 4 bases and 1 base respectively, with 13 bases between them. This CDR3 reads CASSSRTGGNTEAFF. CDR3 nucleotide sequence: TGTGCCAGCAGTTCAAGGACGGGGGGGAACACTGAAGCTTTCTTT.

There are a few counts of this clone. The CDR3: CASSIDRGRALSGELFF. DNA of the CDR3: TGTGCCAGTAGTATAGATCGGGGCAGGGCCCTTTCCGGGGAGCTGTTTTTT. The chain is built from TRBV19 and TRBJ2-2; D is possibly TRBD1 or TRBD2 (5 bases each). Germline CDR1 reads LNHDA; CDR2 reads SQIVND (reference sequence). The CDR3 totals 17 residues. Trimming removed 0 bases from V and 6 bases from J, with 17 bases in between.

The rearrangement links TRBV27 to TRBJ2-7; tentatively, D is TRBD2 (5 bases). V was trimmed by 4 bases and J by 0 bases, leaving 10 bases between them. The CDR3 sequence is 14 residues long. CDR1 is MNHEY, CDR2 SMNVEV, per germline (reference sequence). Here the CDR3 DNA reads TGTGCCAGCAGTTATCGGGGAGACTCCTACGAGCAGTACTTC. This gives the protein CASSYRGDSYEQYF.

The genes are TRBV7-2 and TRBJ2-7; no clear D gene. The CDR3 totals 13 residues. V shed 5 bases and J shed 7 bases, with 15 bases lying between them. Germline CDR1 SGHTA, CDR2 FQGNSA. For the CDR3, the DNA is TGTGCCAGCAGCCCGGCCCGCCGGCGGGAGCAGTACTTC. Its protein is CASSPARRREQYF.

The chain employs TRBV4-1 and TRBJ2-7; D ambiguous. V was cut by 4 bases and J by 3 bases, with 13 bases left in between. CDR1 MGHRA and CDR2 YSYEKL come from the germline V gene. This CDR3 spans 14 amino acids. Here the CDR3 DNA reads TGCGCCAGCAGCCCCCGGTTGGGTTACTACGAGCAGTACTTC. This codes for CASSPRLGYYEQYF.

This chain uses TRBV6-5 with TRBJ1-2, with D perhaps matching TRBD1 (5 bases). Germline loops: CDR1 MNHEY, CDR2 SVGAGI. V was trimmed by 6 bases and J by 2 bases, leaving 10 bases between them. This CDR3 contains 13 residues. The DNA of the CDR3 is TGTGCCAGCAGAAGGGACGGGAACTATGGCTACACCTTC. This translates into CASRRDGNYGYTF.

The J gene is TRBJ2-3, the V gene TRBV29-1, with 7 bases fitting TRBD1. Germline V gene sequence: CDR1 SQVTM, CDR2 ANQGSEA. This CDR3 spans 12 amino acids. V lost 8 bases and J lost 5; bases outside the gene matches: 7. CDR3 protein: CSTGQRKDTQYF. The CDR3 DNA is TGCAGCACGGGACAGCGAAAAGATACGCAGTATTTT.